The entry below gives a single T cell receptor beta chain sequence along with its context. In this sample, this clonotype turned up many times. There is no known antigen for this receptor. The record has no base qualities; no much larger clone is one base away. V loses 1 base of germline sequence and J loses 8 bases, and the interval between the two ends is 13 bases. Per the germline V gene, LGHNA is the CDR1 and YNFKEQ is the CDR2. Its CDR3 holds 14 amino acids, cysteine through phenylalanine. The entry retains the CDR3 DNA only, 42 bases that are in frame from base 1. This sample stems from a study of human T cells and chemical hapten exposure (dated by TCRdb to about 2021). In terms of the full investigation: For sensitization, 2% DPC in acetone was applied to a roughly 2 cm by roughly 2 cm area of upper inner arm skin. Throughout the approximately 24-week study period, patients were also given weekly therapeutic DPC doses on the scalp. Patch testing on the upper back used Finn chambers containing 0.01% DPC, with scoring done after 6 days according to International Contact Dermatitis Research Group standards. Alopecia areata with under or over 50% scalp involvement, alopecia totalis and alopecia universalis were represented in the patient cohort, which was mostly female. Libraries were pooled for sequencing, and variation in per-sample TCR yields was attributed mainly to small differences in library volumes within the pool. In alopecia patients, the study followed how the peripheral blood TCR repertoire changed in vivo over primary and secondary sensitization to diphenylcyclopropenone (DPC), a hapten. Blood was sampled from patients pre-sensitization (week 0) and at 2, 6 and about 24 weeks after DPC sensitization. Some 29 alopecia patients provided blood for TCR sequencing at one to four time points (pre-sensitization, 2, 6 and 24 weeks). Results and caveats for the whole study, not just this receptor: Compared with pre-sensitization or healthy control sets, expanded TCRs formed significantly more large CDR3 similarity clusters, which is consistent with antigen-driven responses. DPC sensitization did not change how many TCRs were above 1 in 1000 frequency, and no evidence was found of alterations in global repertoire structure. Patch test score correlated positively with the number of PT1 expanded TCRs, reaching significance at thresholds 8, 16 and 32 but not at 4. Alopecia, a presumed autoimmune disease, was present in all patients, so the immune response of the patients might differ from that of healthy individuals. After repeated subsampling, the strength of the expansion versus patch-test correlation and the threshold at which it became significant changed.

The sample's time point, from its label and the paper: pre-sensitization, week 0. The sample's treatment or condition label is to be understood as: therapeutic diphenylcyclopropenone sensitization with weekly scalp DPC. At every patch-test visit, the blood draw took place before the patch test was put on. Eligible patients were aged 18 to 70, diagnosed with alopecia, deemed suitable for DPC therapy, and excluded if pregnant. Total RNA was extracted from unfractionated whole blood that had been collected in Tempus Blood RNA tubes. The library was generated by RACE. TCRdb lists the instrument as NextSeq 500. During library preparation, unique molecular identifiers were attached to individual cDNA molecules so that TCRs could be counted in a quantitative, reproducible way. Both TCR alpha and TCR beta chains were sequenced from each blood RNA sample. The paper's data handling went like this. A median of approximately 100,000 TCRs per sample was observed, with a range of about 20,000 to 700,000. The Decombinator software suite was used to annotate V, J and CDR3 in the TCR reads. Every sample was subsampled to the same number of TCRs (28,000) for the PS versus PT1 abundance plots. TCRs were defined as expanded if absent before sensitization and observed at least eight times at the 2-week time point. The public reads were reprocessed in TCRdb via fastp at Q25 and MiXCR, keeping in-frame beta chains. Rows with a matching CDR3 protein are joined into one entry that keeps the most common DNA and genes. The V and J calls and clone size come from TCRdb's table, not from the authors' own analysis. Across this sample there are roughly 250,000 distinct CDR3 sequences, with 7.5% to 10% seen only once. Approximately 2.3% of the sample belongs to the ten largest clones.

The receptor was derived from a woman between 35 and 50 years old with alopecia areata. Some clones in this sample may be carry-over from other donors' samples. Rearrangement joined TRBV4-2 to TRBJ2-3, and possibly TRBD2, on 5 matching bases. The input for sequencing was whole blood, taken in connection with sensitization to the hapten diphenylcyclopropenone (DPC). CDR3 protein: CASSQALALGTQYF. Here is the DNA: TGTGCCAGCAGCCAAGCCCTAGCTCTTGGTACGCAGTATTTT.